The 20 T cell receptor beta chains below all came from one sample that was sequenced in a study of cytomegalovirus exposure and HLA in healthy donors. The PCR used 60 Vbeta and 13 Jbeta primers. Produced via immunoSEQ multiplex PCR; TCRdb's table is partial and in-frame only. In the table there are approximately 150,000 clones, about 68% of which are singletons. Sequencing input: PBMCs. The receptor source for this set is a female donor in good health and CMV-seronegative.

The CDR3 sequence is CASSVDSHTEAFF. The CDR3 DNA sequence: TGTGCCAGCAGCGTGGACAGCCACACTGAAGCTTTCTTT. The V and J genes are TRBV9 and TRBJ1-1; a weak D match, TRBD1 (6 bases). V was clipped by 2 bases and J by 3 bases, with 8 bases between them. The CDR3 runs to 13 residues. Germline CDR1 is SGDLS and CDR2 is YYNGEE.

J is TRBJ2-3 and V is TRBV9; D gene unclear. V lost 0 bases, J lost 1 base, and 12 bases lay in between. The CDR3 has 16 residues. Germline V CDR1 and CDR2: SGDLS, YYNGEE. In DNA, the CDR3 is TGTGCCAGCAGCGTAGGGCCAGTCCGGGGCACAGATACGCAGTATTTT. Translated, it gives CASSVGPVRGTDTQYF. Full variable domain (remainder filled in from reference TRBV9 and TRBJ2-3): DSGVTQTPKHLITATGQRVTLRCSPRSGDLSVYWYQQSLDQGLQFLIQYYNGEERAKGNILERFSAQQFPDLHSELNLSSLELGDSALYFCASSVGPVRGTDTQYFGPGTRLTVL.

The rearrangement uses TRBV20-1 and TRBJ1-2, with 9 bases identical to TRBD1. Germline V gene sequence: CDR1 DFQATT, CDR2 SNEGSKA (reference sequence). This CDR3 spans 11 amino acids. The CDR3 nucleotides read TGCAGCGGGACAGGGAACTATGGCTACACCTTC. Protein: CSGTGNYGYTF.

The sample holds a few counts of this clone. This chain links TRBV9 with TRBJ2-3, with 8 bases lining up with TRBD2. J lost 3 bases, V lost 3 bases, and 3 bases had no gene match. CDR1 and CDR2 (germline): SGDLS, YYNGEE. This CDR3 has 14 amino acids. Here the CDR3 reads CASSAGGLTDTQYF. In DNA form, the CDR3 reads TGTGCCAGCAGCGCGGGGGGGCTGACAGATACGCAGTATTTT.

This clone was seen a handful of times. Sequence at one end of the junction differs from germline and may be a read error. This chain uses TRBV7-7 with TRBJ2-2; 8 bases match TRBD2. From germline, CDR1 is SSHAT and CDR2 FNYEAQ (reference sequence). The CDR3 is 16 residues long. As DNA, the CDR3 is TGTGCTAGCAGCTTACGGGAGGGGGGAGGGCCCGGGGAGCTGTTTTTT. Amino acid sequence: CASSLREGGGPGELFF.

The chain couples TRBV5-1 to TRBJ1-4, with D possibly matching TRBD1 (5 bases). CDR1 and CDR2 (germline): SGHRS, YFSETQ. The V gene lost 2 bases and the J gene lost 7 bases, with 12 bases spanning the gap. The CDR3 runs to 14 residues. The CDR3 DNA reads as TGCGCCAGCAGCTTAGGCAGGGCGTCTGAAAAACTGTTTTTT. It is translated as CASSLGRASEKLFF.

The J gene is TRBJ2-3, the V gene TRBV9, with 7 bases aligning to TRBD2. Trimming removed 0 bases from V and 2 bases from J; junction bases left unmatched: 3. Germline lookup yields CDR1 SGDLS and CDR2 YYNGEE. There are 15 residues in the CDR3. The CDR3 DNA reads TGTGCCAGCAGCGTAGCGGGGGGTTTCACAGATACGCAGTATTTT. This sequence encodes CASSVAGGFTDTQYF.

This chain's CDR3 is CASKLAGVTYNEQFF. In DNA, the CDR3 is TGTGCCAGCAAACTAGCGGGGGTGACCTACAATGAGCAGTTCTTC. V gene TRBV2 combines with J gene TRBJ2-1; TRBD2 agrees at 11 bases. Germline-derived CDR1 and CDR2 are SNHLY and FYNNEI. Germline trimming cut 7 bases from V and 2 bases from J; bases unmatched to any gene: 4. This CDR3 is built from 15 residues.

The chain recombines TRBV20-1 with TRBJ2-5; D is unresolved. V was clipped by 0 bases and J by 5 bases, with 4 bases between them. The CDR3 has 11 residues. The germline V gene encodes CDR1 DFQATT and CDR2 SNEGSKA (reference sequence). CDR3 in DNA: TGCAGTGCTAGAGATCAGGAGACCCAGTACTTC. This gives the protein CSARDQETQYF.

The CDR3 sequence: CASSDDFLATNEKLFF. CDR3 nucleotide sequence: TGTGCCAGCAGTGACGACTTTCTTGCAACTAATGAAAAACTGTTTTTT. The rearrangement joins TRBV6-1 to TRBJ1-4, with D hard to call. There are 16 residues in the CDR3. V was pared by 3 bases and J by 0 bases, with 11 bases between. The germline CDR1 and CDR2 sequences are MNHNS and SASEGT.

The V gene is TRBV6-1, the J gene TRBJ2-1; D unclear. The germline V gene encodes CDR1 MNHNS and CDR2 SASEGT. This CDR3 contains 13 residues. Deletions cut 3 bases from V and 5 bases from J, with 8 bases between. The CDR3 protein is CASSESTNNEQFF. The CDR3 region has the DNA TGTGCCAGCAGTGAGAGCACGAACAATGAGCAGTTCTTC.

V usage is TRBV5-1 and J usage is TRBJ2-1; 7 nucleotides line up with TRBD2. J gave up 1 base and V 3 bases, and 4 bases lay outside the gene matches. The CDR3 spans 15 residues. Germline CDR1 and CDR2: SGHRS and YFSETQ. CDR3 residues: CASSSSGISYNEQFF. The CDR3 coding sequence is TGCGCCAGCAGCTCCAGCGGGATTTCCTACAATGAGCAGTTCTTC.

This sequence joins TRBV9 and TRBJ2-3; D perhaps matches TRBD2 (6 bases). The CDR3 covers 14 residues. V lost 3 bases and J 1 base, leaving 9 bases between the germline ends. CDR1 and CDR2 from the germline V gene are SGDLS and YYNGEE. CDR3 residues: CASSAGEGTDTQYF. The CDR3 bases are TGTGCCAGCAGCGCGGGGGAGGGCACAGATACGCAGTATTTT.

The rearrangement uses TRBV28 and TRBJ2-1, with 14 positions matching TRBD2. V lost 6 bases, J lost 6 bases, and 7 bases stayed unmatched. CDR3 length equals 16 residues. Germline CDR1 reads MDHEN; CDR2 reads SYDVKM. CDR3 nucleotide sequence: TGTGCCAGCAGCCCGGGACTAGCGGGAGCACTCAATGAGCAGTTCTTC. Translated, it gives CASSPGLAGALNEQFF.

The J gene is TRBJ1-2, the V gene TRBV5-6; D is possibly TRBD1 (6 bases). CDR3 length equals 14 residues. Germline V gene sequence: CDR1 SGHDT, CDR2 YYEEEE. Trimming took 4 bases from V and 1 from J, leaving 11 bases between them. CDR3 DNA: TGTGCCAGCAGCAGCAGGGGTTTTAACTATGGCTACACCTTC. Its protein product is CASSSRGFNYGYTF.

The chain recombines TRBV28 with TRBJ1-5, with a possible D match to TRBD1 (5 bases). V lost 8 bases and J 7 bases, leaving 18 bases between the germline ends. The CDR3 covers 14 residues. Germline assignment: CDR1 MDHEN and CDR2 SYDVKM. CDR3 region: CASPLGVSRQPQHF. Written as DNA, the CDR3 is TGTGCCAGCCCTCTAGGGGTGAGTAGACAGCCCCAGCATTTT.

The CDR3: CASSLAGGRYNEQFF. Here the CDR3 DNA reads TGCGCCAGCAGTTTAGCGGGGGGGCGATACAATGAGCAGTTCTTC. This chain uses TRBV10-2 with TRBJ2-1; 11 bases fit TRBD2. The V gene end was trimmed by 5 bases and the J gene end by 4 bases; junction bases not matched to a gene: 4. This CDR3 comprises 15 residues. Germline V gene data show CDR1 as WSHSY and CDR2 as SAAADI.

The chain joins TRBV5-4 to TRBJ2-7; 7 bases are a match to TRBD1. The J segment lost 3 bases and the V segment lost 4 bases, leaving 13 bases of the junction unmatched. The length of the CDR3 is 16 residues. From germline, CDR1 is SGHNT and CDR2 YYREEE (reference sequence). The chain's CDR3 is CASSPTTGTPYYEQYF. The CDR3 DNA is TGTGCCAGCAGCCCCACGACAGGGACACCCTACTACGAGCAGTACTTC.

The chain joins TRBV4-2 to TRBJ2-3, with D possibly being TRBD2 (5 bases). Per germline, CDR1 LGHNA and CDR2 YNFKEQ. The CDR3 is 12 amino acids. The V and J ends lost 1 base and 11 bases respectively, with 10 bases between them. The CDR3 sequence: CASSQVGGGQYF. DNA of the CDR3: TGTGCCAGCAGCCAAGTAGGAGGTGGGCAGTATTTT.

The rearrangement joins TRBV28 to TRBJ1-2; possibly TRBD1 for D (6 bases). Looked up from germline, CDR1 is MDHEN and CDR2 is SYDVKM. This CDR3 contains 14 residues. The V gene lost 5 bases and the J gene lost 4 bases, with 14 bases spanning the gap. DNA of the CDR3: TGTGCCAGCAGTAGAACAGGGTCCCCCTATGGCTACACCTTC. This sequence encodes CASSRTGSPYGYTF.